This TCR beta chain was obtained from a study of response to subunit inactivated influenza vaccine. This clonotype was recorded a few times. Its target is not known. TCRdb processed the RT-PCR reads anew with MiXCR; each CDR3 protein has one entry. The sample shows approximately 520,000 distinct CDR3 sequences, roughly 25% of them seen only once. General study findings and limits: A suggestion made by the authors is that each seasonal influenza vaccination recruits few new T cells.

V lost 0 bases and J lost 6, with 15 bases in between. Germline V gives CDR1 MNHEY, CDR2 SVGAGI. The CDR3 length is 16 residues. The rearrangement links TRBV6-5 to TRBJ2-1; D possibly corresponds to TRBD2 (6 bases). This sequence originates from a man between 45 and 60 years old who received an inactivated influenza vaccine. The sequences come from CD4+ T cells sorted from PBMCs, collected around 5 days after vaccination. CDR3 in amino acids: CASSYSRPGEGNEQFF. The CDR3 DNA follows: TGTGCCAGCAGTTACTCGAGGCCGGGAGAGGGCAATGAGCAGTTCTTC.